The 17 T cell receptor beta chains below all came from one sample that was sequenced in a study of T cell responses to AZD1222 COVID-19 vaccine. Assay: immunoSEQ multiplex PCR; the TCRdb copy retains only in-frame clones and omits some. In the table there are roughly 120,000 clones, approximately 85% of which are singletons. Here the sequenced sample was peripheral blood, taken on day 0 of AZD1222 vaccination. These TCRs come from an adult in good health.

The CDR3 nucleotides read TGTGCCAGCAGCTCGACAGGGGGCGGGTATGGCTACACCTTC. It encodes CASSSTGGGYGYTF. J is TRBJ1-2 and V is TRBV7-9; 10 nucleotides match TRBD1. The CDR3 loop spans 14 amino acids. Germline V gene lookup returns CDR1 SEHNR and CDR2 FQNEAQ (reference sequence). Germline trimming cut 4 bases from V and 5 bases from J; bases unmatched to any gene: 4. The whole variable domain, filled in from reference TRBV7-9 and TRBJ1-2, reads DTGVSQNPRHKITKRGQNVTFRCDPISEHNRLYWYRQTLGQGPEFLTYFQNEAQLEKSRLLSDRFSAERPKGSFSTLEIQRTEQGDSAMYLCASSSTGGGYGYTFGSGTRLTVV.

The chain combines TRBV7-9 with TRBJ1-2, with D maybe TRBD1 (5 bases). CDR3 length: 13 amino acids. Per the germline V gene, CDR1 is SEHNR and CDR2 is FQNEAQ (reference sequence). V lost 3 bases, J lost 5 bases, and 10 bases lay in between. In DNA form, the CDR3 reads TGTGCCAGCAGCTTGAGGACATTGTATGGCTACACCTTC. Residues: CASSLRTLYGYTF.

The V call is TRBV7-2, the J call TRBJ2-1; 9 bases are shared with TRBD2. The length of the CDR3 is 16 residues. The germline gives CDR1 SGHTA, CDR2 FQGNSA. With 3 bases clipped from V and 4 bases from J, the junction kept 7 bases outside the gene matches. CDR3 residues: CASSFAAGGRYNEQFF. The CDR3 DNA reads TGTGCCAGCAGCTTTGCCGCGGGAGGGCGATACAATGAGCAGTTCTTC. Based on the CDR3 plus reference TRBV7-2 and TRBJ2-1, the full variable domain is GAGVSQSPSNKVTEKGKDVELRCDPISGHTALYWYRQSLGQGLEFLIYFQGNSAPDKSGLPSDRFSAERTGGSVSTLTIQRTQQEDSAVYLCASSFAAGGRYNEQFFGPGTRLTVL.

V and J are TRBV18 and TRBJ1-5; no firm D call. Germline values: CDR1 KGHSH, CDR2 LQKENI. V lost 0 bases and J lost 7, with 4 bases in between. The CDR3 has 12 amino acids. This CDR3 is CASSPPEQPQHF. The CDR3 DNA reads as TGTGCCAGCTCACCACCTGAGCAGCCCCAGCATTTT.

This chain connects TRBV7-2 to TRBJ2-1, with D unclear. This CDR3 spans 11 amino acids. The germline V gene has CDR1 SGHTA and CDR2 FQGNSA. The V end was cut by 5 bases, the J end by 7 bases, with 6 bases between. The CDR3: CASSPVNEQFF. The CDR3, as DNA: TGTGCCAGCAGCCCCGTTAATGAGCAGTTCTTC.

The gene calls are TRBV11-3 and TRBJ2-4, with D possibly TRBD2 on 5 matching bases. This CDR3 has 17 amino acids. CDR1 is SGHNT and CDR2 is YENEEA in the germline V gene. V was clipped by 6 bases and J by 3 bases, with 21 bases between them. In DNA, the CDR3 is TGTGCCAGCAGAGTGAGCGGCAGTAGTATGGACAAAAACATTCAGTACTTC. Protein: CASRVSGSSMDKNIQYF.

The genes are TRBV11-3 and TRBJ2-1; 10 bases match TRBD2. There are 16 residues in the CDR3. V lost 0 bases to trimming and J lost 7 bases; unmatched junction nucleotides: 6. Germline-derived CDR1 and CDR2 are SGHNT and YENEEA. CDR3 loop: CASSLEGLAGDNEQFF. In DNA, the CDR3 is TGTGCCAGCAGCTTAGAAGGGCTAGCGGGAGATAATGAGCAGTTCTTC.

The chain links TRBV14 to TRBJ2-7; 7 bases line up with TRBD2. CDR1 is SGHDN and CDR2 is FVKESK in the germline V gene. There are 14 residues in the CDR3. Trimming cost V 3 bases and J 5 bases; bases outside gene matches: 7. The CDR3 region is CASSQRLAIHEQYF. In DNA, the CDR3 is TGTGCCAGCAGCCAGCGACTAGCTATCCACGAGCAGTACTTC.

The chain carries TRBV9 and TRBJ1-3; D is perhaps TRBD1 (5 bases). Germline V gene lookup returns CDR1 SGDLS and CDR2 YYNGEE. Trimming took 5 bases from V and 4 from J, leaving 16 bases between them. CDR3 length: 15 residues. As DNA, the CDR3 is TGTGCCAGCAGAAAGACAGCAGGGCTCGGAAACACCATATATTTT. It encodes CASRKTAGLGNTIYF.

The CDR3 sequence: CATSLTGGSNQPQHF. As DNA, the CDR3 is TGTGCCACCAGTTTAACCGGTGGAAGCAATCAGCCCCAGCATTTT. The chain combines TRBV24-1 with TRBJ1-5; no definite D call. The germline gives CDR1 KGHDR, CDR2 SFDVKD. Trimming took off 6 bases at V and 1 base at J, with 12 bases between the two ends. There are 15 residues in the CDR3.

This chain links TRBV6-5 with TRBJ1-3; possibly TRBD1 for D (6 bases). The CDR3 has 14 amino acids. Germline CDR1 reads MNHEY; CDR2 reads SVGAGI. Written as DNA, the CDR3 is TGTGCGCTTAGGGACACAGCGGGGGGAAACACCATATATTTT. It encodes CALRDTAGGNTIYF.

Note on this clone: This specimen includes other DNA sequences encoding the same CDR3. This chain uses TRBV7-2 with TRBJ2-5; possibly TRBD1 for D (5 bases). The CDR3 contains 13 residues. The germline V gene encodes CDR1 SGHTA and CDR2 FQGNSA. V was clipped by 6 bases and J by 1 base, with 9 bases between them. CDR3 sequence: CASSHDSQETQYF. As DNA, the CDR3 is TGTGCCAGCAGTCACGACAGCCAAGAGACCCAGTACTTC.

The chain joins TRBV10-2 to TRBJ1-1; no clear D. The CDR3 length is 13 residues. Germline CDR1 WSHSY, CDR2 SAAADI. Between the trimmed V and J ends, which lost 9 bases and 0 bases, there was a span of 11 bases. The CDR3 loop reads CASSLTLNTEAFF. CDR3 coding DNA: TGCGCCAGTTCCCTCACCCTGAACACTGAAGCTTTCTTT.

The chain uses TRBV11-3 and TRBJ1-1; no clear D. V shed 1 base and J shed 2 bases, with 11 bases lying between them. CDR1 is SGHNT and CDR2 is YENEEA in the germline V gene. The CDR3 sequence is 15 residues long. CDR3 sequence (DNA): TGTGCCAGCAGCTTAGGGGAGACTTTAAACACTGAAGCTTTCTTT. As protein: CASSLGETLNTEAFF. Drawing the rest from reference TRBV11-3 and TRBJ1-1, the complete variable domain is EAGVVQSPRYKIIEKKQPVAFWCNPISGHNTLYWYLQNLGQGPELLIRYENEEAVDDSQLPKDRFSAERLKGVDSTLKIQPAELGDSAVYLCASSLGETLNTEAFFGQGTRLTVV.

The chain employs TRBV10-3 and TRBJ1-1; D is perhaps TRBD1 (5 bases). Trimming removed 10 bases from V and 2 bases from J, with 17 bases in between. The CDR3 runs 14 residues. Germline V CDR1 and CDR2: ENHRY, SYGVKD. In nucleotides, the CDR3 is TGTGCCACCCGGGGGAGGGGCCTCAACACTGAAGCTTTCTTT. Amino acid sequence: CATRGRGLNTEAFF.

The CDR3 loop reads CASSKGGQSYEQYF. CDR3 DNA: TGTGCCAGCAGCAAAGGGGGGCAGTCCTACGAGCAGTACTTC. The genes are TRBV7-3 and TRBJ2-7; D may match TRBD1 or TRBD2 (6 bases each). There are 14 residues in the CDR3. Germline V gives CDR1 SGHTA, CDR2 FQGTGA. V was shortened by 5 bases and J by 1 base, with 12 bases between the two germline ends.

This rearrangement joins TRBV3-1 (or the pseudogene TRBV3-2) to TRBJ1-3, with a weak D call TRBD1 (5 bases). The CDR3 is 15 residues long. Germline V CDR1 and CDR2: LGHDT, YNNKEL (reference sequence). Trimming removed 5 bases from V and 0 bases from J, with 11 bases in between. In DNA, the CDR3 is TGTGCCAGCAGCATGGGACGCAGCTCTGGAAACACCATATATTTT. This translates into CASSMGRSSGNTIYF.